This T cell receptor (beta chain) was identified in a study of beta chain features in type 1 diabetes. Whole-study findings and limits: Shortening that was moderate but significant affected the TCRB CDR3s of Type 1 diabetes patients in all four CD4+ subsets.

The entirety of the isolated RNA underwent reverse transcription, so expressed TCRB transcripts were sequenced. Using immunoSEQ multiplex PCR, the repertoire was profiled, and TCRdb retains in-frame clones only, with some absent. The table records over 25,000 clones, 56% of them present only once. This clone has more than one count but fewer than ten. The antigen is unknown. Researchers reported sorting CD4+ naive, central memory, regulatory and stem cell-like memory cells via CD45RO/CCR7/CD25/CD127/CD95/CD27. The clonotype was recovered from a woman younger than 30 with type 1 diabetes. Sequenced material: Tregs from blood.

CDR3 region: CSYAGGGETQYF. The CDR3 DNA is TGCAGCTACGCCGGGGGTGGGGAGACCCAGTACTTC. This chain uses TRBV29-1 with TRBJ2-5; D possibly corresponds to TRBD2 (6 bases). V was cut by 8 bases and J by 5 bases, with 15 bases left in between. The CDR3 is made up of 12 amino acids. Germline V lookup: CDR1 SQVTM, CDR2 ANQGSEA.